This T cell receptor (beta chain) originates from a study of post-analysis software for immune sequencing data. Study background: Disease trajectories encompassed relapsing-remitting, secondary progressive and progressive-relapsing multiple sclerosis.

This clonotype was found a few times. Its specificity is unknown. CDR1 and CDR2 from the germline V gene are MRHNA and SNTAGT. V was clipped by 4 bases and J by 0 bases, with 8 bases between them. This CDR3 is 14 amino acids long. Study results and limitations: Compared with controls, patients had more of roughly five TRBV segments, including TRBV5-6, TRBV5-1 and TRBV20-1.

The authors incorporated unique molecular identifiers into the TCR beta cDNA libraries. Via MiXCR, TCRdb re-called the PCR reads, giving one row per CDR3 protein. Here the sample spans 650,000 to 900,000 distinct CDR3 sequences, 35% to 55% being singletons. The sample taken for sequencing was blood. The TCR originated in a girl aged 5 to 17 with multiple sclerosis. The chain carries TRBV6-4 and TRBJ2-3; maybe TRBD1 (6 bases). The CDR3 here is CASSAQGSTDTQYF. In DNA form, the CDR3 reads TGTGCCAGCAGTGCGCAGGGGAGCACAGATACGCAGTATTTT.